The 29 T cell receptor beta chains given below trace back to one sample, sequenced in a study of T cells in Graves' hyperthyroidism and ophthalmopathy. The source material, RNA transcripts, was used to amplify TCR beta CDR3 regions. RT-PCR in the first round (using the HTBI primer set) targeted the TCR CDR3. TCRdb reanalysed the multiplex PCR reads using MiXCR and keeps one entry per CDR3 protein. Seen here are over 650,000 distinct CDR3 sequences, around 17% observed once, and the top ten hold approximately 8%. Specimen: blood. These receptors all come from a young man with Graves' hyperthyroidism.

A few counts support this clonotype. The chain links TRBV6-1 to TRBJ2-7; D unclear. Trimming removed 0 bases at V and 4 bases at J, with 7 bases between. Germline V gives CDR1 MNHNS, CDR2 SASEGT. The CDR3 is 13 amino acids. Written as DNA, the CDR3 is TGTGCCAGCAGTGAAGCGCCCAGTTACGAGCAGTACTTC. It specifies CASSEAPSYEQYF.

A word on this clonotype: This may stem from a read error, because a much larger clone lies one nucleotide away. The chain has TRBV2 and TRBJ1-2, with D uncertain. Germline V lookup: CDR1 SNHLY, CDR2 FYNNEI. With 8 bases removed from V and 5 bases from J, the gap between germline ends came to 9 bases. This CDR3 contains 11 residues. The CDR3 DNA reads TGTGCCAGCGGTTGGCCTTATGGCTACACCTTC. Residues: CASGWPYGYTF.

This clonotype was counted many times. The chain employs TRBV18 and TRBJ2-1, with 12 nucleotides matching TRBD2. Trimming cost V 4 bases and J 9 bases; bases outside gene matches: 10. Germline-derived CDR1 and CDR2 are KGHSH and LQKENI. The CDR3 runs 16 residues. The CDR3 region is CASSLTRTSGIVEQFF. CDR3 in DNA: TGTGCCAGCTCACTAACGCGGACTAGCGGGATCGTTGAGCAGTTCTTC.

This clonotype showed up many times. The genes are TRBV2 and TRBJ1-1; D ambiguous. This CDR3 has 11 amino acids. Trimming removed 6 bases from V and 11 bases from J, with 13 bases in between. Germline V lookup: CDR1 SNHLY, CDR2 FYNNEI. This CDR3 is CASRLGPGAFF. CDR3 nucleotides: TGTGCCAGCAGGCTAGGGCCTGGGGCTTTCTTT.

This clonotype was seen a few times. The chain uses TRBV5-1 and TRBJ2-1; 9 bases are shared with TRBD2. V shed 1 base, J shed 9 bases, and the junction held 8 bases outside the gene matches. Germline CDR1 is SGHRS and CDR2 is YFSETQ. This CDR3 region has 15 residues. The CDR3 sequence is CASSLLGGRAIEQFF. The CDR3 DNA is TGCGCCAGCAGCTTGCTTGGCGGGAGGGCCATTGAGCAGTTCTTC.

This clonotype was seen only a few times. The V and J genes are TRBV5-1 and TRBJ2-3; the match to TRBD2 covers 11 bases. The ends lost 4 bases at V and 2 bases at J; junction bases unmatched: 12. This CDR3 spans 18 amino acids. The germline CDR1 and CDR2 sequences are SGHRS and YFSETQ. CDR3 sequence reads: CASSKGTSGPGNTDTQYF. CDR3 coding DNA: TGCGCCAGCAGCAAAGGGACTAGCGGACCGGGAAACACAGATACGCAGTATTTT.

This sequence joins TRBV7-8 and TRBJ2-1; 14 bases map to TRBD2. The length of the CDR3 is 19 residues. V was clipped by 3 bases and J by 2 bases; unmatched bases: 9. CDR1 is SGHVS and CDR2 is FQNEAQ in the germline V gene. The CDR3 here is CASSFDGGLAGVPYNEQFF. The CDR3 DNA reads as TGTGCCAGCAGCTTTGATGGGGGACTAGCGGGAGTCCCCTACAATGAGCAGTTCTTC. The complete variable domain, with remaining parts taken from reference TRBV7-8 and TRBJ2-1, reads GAGVSQSPRYKVAKRGQDVALRCDPISGHVSLFWYQQALGQGPEFLTYFQNEAQLDKSGLPSDRFFAERPEGSVSTLKIQRTQQEDSAVYLCASSFDGGLAGVPYNEQFFGPGTRLTVL.

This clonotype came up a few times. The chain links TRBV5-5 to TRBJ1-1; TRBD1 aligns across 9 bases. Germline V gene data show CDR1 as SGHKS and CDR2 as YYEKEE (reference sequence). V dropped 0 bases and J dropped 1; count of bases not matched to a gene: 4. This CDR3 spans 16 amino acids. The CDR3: CASSLARGQGNTEAFF. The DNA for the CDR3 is TGTGCCAGCAGCTTGGCGCGGGGACAGGGGAACACTGAAGCTTTCTTT.

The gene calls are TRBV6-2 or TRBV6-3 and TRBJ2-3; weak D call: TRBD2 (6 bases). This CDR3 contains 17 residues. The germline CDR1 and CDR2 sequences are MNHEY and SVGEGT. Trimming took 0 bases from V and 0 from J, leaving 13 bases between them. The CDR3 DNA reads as TGTGCCAGCAGTTACTCGGCTAGCGCCTCTAGCACAGATACGCAGTATTTT. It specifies CASSYSASASSTDTQYF.

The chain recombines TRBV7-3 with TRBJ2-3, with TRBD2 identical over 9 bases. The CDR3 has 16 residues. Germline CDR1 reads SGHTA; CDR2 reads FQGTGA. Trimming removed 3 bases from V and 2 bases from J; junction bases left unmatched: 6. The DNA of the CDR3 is TGTGCCAGCAGCTTGGTGGCTAGCGGGGTCACAGATACGCAGTATTTT. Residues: CASSLVASGVTDTQYF.

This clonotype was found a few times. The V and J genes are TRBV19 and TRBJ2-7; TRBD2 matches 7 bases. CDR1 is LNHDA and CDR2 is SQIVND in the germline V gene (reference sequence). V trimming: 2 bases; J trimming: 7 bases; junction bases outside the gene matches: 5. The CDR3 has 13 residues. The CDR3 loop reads CASSITGGDEQYF. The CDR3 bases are TGTGCCAGTAGTATAACTGGGGGGGATGAGCAGTACTTC.

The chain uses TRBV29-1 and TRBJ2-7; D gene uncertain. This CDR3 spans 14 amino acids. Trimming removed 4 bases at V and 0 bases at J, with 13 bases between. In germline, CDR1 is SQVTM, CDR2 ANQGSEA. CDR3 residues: CSVVGSFDSYEQYF. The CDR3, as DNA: TGCAGCGTTGTCGGTTCGTTTGACTCCTACGAGCAGTACTTC.

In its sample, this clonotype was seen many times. CDR3 coding DNA: TGTGCCACCAGCAGAGATACGCTAGCGGGAGCTAGCACAGATACGCAGTATTTT. This codes for CATSRDTLAGASTDTQYF. The genes are TRBV15 and TRBJ2-3, with 10 positions matching TRBD2. CDR1 and CDR2 (germline): LNHNV, YYDKDF (reference sequence). V lost 0 bases and J lost 0; bases outside the gene matches: 6. CDR3 size: 18 residues. The full variable domain, in which reference TRBV15 and TRBJ2-3 provide the parts outside the CDR3, is DAMVIQNPRYQVTQFGKPVTLSCSQTLNHNVMYWYQQKSSQAPKLLFHYYDKDFNNEADTPDNFQSRRPNTSFCFLDIRSPGLGDTAMYLCATSRDTLAGASTDTQYFGPGTRLTVL.

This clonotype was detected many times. DNA of the CDR3: TGCAGCGTTGTCGAGGACAGAGCCTACGAGCAGTACTTC. Translating it yields CSVVEDRAYEQYF. The chain links TRBV29-1 to TRBJ2-7, with a weak D call TRBD1 (6 bases). Per the germline V gene, CDR1 is SQVTM and CDR2 is ANQGSEA. This CDR3 contains 13 residues. V lost 4 bases and J lost 2, with 12 bases in between.

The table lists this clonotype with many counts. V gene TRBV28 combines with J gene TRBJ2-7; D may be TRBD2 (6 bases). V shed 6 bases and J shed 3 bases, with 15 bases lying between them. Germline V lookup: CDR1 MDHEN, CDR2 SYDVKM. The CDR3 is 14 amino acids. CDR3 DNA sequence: TGTGCCAGCAGCCCCGGAGGGAGGAACTACGAGCAGTACTTC. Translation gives CASSPGGRNYEQYF. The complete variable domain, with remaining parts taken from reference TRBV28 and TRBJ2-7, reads DVKVTQSSRYLVKRTGEKVFLECVQDMDHENMFWYRQDPGLGLRLIYFSYDVKMKEKGDIPEGYSVSREKKERFSLILESASTNQTSMYLCASSPGGRNYEQYFGPGTRLTVT.

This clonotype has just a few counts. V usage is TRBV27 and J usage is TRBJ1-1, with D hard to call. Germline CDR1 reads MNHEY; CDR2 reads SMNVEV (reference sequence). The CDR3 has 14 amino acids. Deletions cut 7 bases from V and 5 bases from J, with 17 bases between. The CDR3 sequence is CASKVRGGSTEAFF. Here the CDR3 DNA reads TGTGCCAGCAAGGTCCGGGGTGGTTCGACTGAAGCTTTCTTT.

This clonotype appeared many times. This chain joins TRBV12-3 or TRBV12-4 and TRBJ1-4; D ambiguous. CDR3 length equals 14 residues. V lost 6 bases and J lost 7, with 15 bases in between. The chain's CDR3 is CASSKVQSGEKLFF. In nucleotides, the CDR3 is TGTGCCAGCAGCAAAGTGCAGTCTGGTGAAAAACTGTTTTTT.

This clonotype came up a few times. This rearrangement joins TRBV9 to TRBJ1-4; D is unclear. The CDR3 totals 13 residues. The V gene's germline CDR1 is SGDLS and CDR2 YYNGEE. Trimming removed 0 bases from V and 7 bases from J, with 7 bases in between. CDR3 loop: CASSVGVGEKLFF. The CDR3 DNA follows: TGTGCCAGCAGCGTAGGGGTGGGTGAAAAACTGTTTTTT.

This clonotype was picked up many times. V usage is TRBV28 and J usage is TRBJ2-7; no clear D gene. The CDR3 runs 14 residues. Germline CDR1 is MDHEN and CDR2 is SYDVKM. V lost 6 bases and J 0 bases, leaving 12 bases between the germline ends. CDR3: CASRPPGSSYEQYF. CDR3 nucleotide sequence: TGTGCCAGCAGACCTCCGGGCAGCTCCTACGAGCAGTACTTC.

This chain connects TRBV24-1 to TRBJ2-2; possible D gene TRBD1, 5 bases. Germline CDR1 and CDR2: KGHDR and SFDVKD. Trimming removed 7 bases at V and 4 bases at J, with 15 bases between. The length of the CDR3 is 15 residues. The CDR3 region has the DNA TGTGCCACCAGCGATCAGGGTACGGGCACCGGGGAGCTGTTTTTT. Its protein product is CATSDQGTGTGELFF.

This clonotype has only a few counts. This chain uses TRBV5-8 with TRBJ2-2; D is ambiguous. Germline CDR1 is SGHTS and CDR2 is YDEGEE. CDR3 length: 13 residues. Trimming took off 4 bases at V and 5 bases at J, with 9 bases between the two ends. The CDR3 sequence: CASSPVRTGELFF. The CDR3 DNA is TGTGCCAGCAGCCCCGTTAGGACCGGGGAGCTGTTTTTT.

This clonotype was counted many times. The CDR3 bases are TGTGCCAGCAGTGAGGATAGGAACCAAGAGACCCAGTACTTC. Its translation: CASSEDRNQETQYF. The V gene is TRBV2, the J gene TRBJ2-5; D gene uncertain. The germline V gene encodes CDR1 SNHLY and CDR2 FYNNEI. The length of the CDR3 is 14 residues. The V end lost 3 bases, the J end lost 0 bases, and 8 bases lay between the germline ends.

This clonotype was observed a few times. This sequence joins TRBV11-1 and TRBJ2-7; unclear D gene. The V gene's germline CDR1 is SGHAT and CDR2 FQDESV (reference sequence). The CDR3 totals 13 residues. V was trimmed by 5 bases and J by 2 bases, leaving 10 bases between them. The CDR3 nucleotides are TGTGCCAGCAGCAAGGACGGCACCTACGAGCAGTACTTC. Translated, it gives CASSKDGTYEQYF.

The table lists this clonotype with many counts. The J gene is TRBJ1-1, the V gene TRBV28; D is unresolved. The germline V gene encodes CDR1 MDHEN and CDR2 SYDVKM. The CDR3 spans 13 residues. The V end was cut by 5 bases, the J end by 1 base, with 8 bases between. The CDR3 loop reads CASSIMGNTEAFF. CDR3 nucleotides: TGTGCCAGCAGTATAATGGGGAACACTGAAGCTTTCTTT.

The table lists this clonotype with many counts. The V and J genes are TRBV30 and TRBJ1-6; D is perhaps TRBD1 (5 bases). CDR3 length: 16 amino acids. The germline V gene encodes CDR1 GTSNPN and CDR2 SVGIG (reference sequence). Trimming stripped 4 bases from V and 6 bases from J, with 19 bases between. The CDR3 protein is CAWKEQGSFPNSPLHF. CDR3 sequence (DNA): TGTGCCTGGAAGGAGCAGGGAAGCTTCCCTAATTCACCCCTCCACTTT.

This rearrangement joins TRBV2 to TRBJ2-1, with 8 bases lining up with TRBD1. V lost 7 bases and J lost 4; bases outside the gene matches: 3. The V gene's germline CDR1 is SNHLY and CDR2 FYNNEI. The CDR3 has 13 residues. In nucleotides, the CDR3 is TGTGCCAGCAATCGACAGGGGTACAATGAGCAGTTCTTC. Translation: CASNRQGYNEQFF.

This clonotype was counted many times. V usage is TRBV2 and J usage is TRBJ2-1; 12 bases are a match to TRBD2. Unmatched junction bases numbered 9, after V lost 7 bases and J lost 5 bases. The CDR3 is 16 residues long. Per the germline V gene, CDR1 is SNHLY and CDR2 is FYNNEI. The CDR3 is CASTDAGTSGHNEQFF. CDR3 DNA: TGTGCCAGCACCGACGCCGGGACTAGCGGGCACAATGAGCAGTTCTTC.

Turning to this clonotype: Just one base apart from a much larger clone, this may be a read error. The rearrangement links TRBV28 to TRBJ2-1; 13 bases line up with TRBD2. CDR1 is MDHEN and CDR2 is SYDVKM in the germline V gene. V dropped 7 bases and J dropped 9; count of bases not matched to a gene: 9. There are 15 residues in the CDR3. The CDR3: CASTGLAGVPGEQFF. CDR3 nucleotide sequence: TGTGCCAGCACCGGACTAGCGGGAGTTCCCGGTGAGCAGTTCTTC.

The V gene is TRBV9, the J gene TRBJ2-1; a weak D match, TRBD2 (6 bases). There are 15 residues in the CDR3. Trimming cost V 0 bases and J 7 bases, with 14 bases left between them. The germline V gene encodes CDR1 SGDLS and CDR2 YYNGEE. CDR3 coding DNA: TGTGCCAGCAGCGTAGAACTAGCCTCTGGGAATGAGCAGTTCTTC. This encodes CASSVELASGNEQFF.